This record covers a single TCR beta chain. Primers included in the PCR were 60 Vbeta and 13 Jbeta primers. Per the authors' pipeline: Some 80 million unique TCR beta chains, some 11 million shared, were counted in a later analysis. The protocol was immunoSEQ multiplex PCR, while the TCRdb copy is restricted to in-frame clones and leaves out a portion. That table supplies the V and J calls and clone size; D and trimming were determined from the DNA. This sample yields 170,000 or so clones, of which under 85% are seen a single time; 2.9% belongs to the top ten. These data originate in a study of cytomegalovirus exposure and HLA in healthy donors. As for the study in general: In terms of ancestry, the Caucasian-associated cluster contained about four fifths of the approximately 420 genotyped donors.

The CDR3 loop spans 15 amino acids. Germline V gene sequence: CDR1 MNHNY, CDR2 SVGAGI (reference sequence). J was trimmed by 6 bases and V by 5 bases; bases with no gene match: 8. The chain combines TRBV6-6 with TRBJ1-5; 9 nucleotides match TRBD1. This TCR derives from a male donor in good health and CMV-seronegative. Sequenced: PBMCs. In DNA, the CDR3 is TGTGCCAGCAGTGGGGTTGGACAGGGGTCTCAGCCCCAGCATTTT. It is translated as CASSGVGQGSQPQHF.